Listed below are T cell receptor beta chains from one sample, sequenced in a study of OX40 agonist ivuxolimab in advanced cancers. Libraries were prepared by immunoSEQ multiplex PCR; TCRdb keeps only in-frame clonotypes and omits some of them. This table holds over 30,000 clones, 82% found once. The starting material was CD4+ or CD8+ T cells sorted from blood, obtained in a trial of the OX40 agonist ivuxolimab. The origin of the receptors is an adult with an advanced solid tumor such as melanoma, head and neck, liver or kidney cancer. CDR3s include the opening cysteine and the closing phenylalanine or tryptophan. Each record gives: CDR3 length, V gene, D gene, J gene, clone size, CDR3 DNA, CDR3 protein. The D gene is left open where the match is weak. Size is omitted from some rows. Given values are once, few, many or a class for expanded clones.

cdr3_length: 16; v_call: TRBV6-5; d_call: -; j_call: TRBJ1-3; clone_size: few; cdr3_nt: TGTGCCAGCAGTTACTCGCAACTCGGGACTGGAAACACCATATATTTT; cdr3_aa: CASSYSQLGTGNTIYF
cdr3_length: 14; v_call: TRBV7-9; d_call: -; j_call: TRBJ1-1; clone_size: -; cdr3_nt: TGTGCCAGCAGCTTACTAGTTTCGGCGGCTGAAGCTTTCTTT; cdr3_aa: CASSLLVSAAEAFF
cdr3_length: 19; v_call: TRBV30; d_call: -; j_call: TRBJ2-1; clone_size: -; cdr3_nt: TGTGCCTGGAGTGTTTTAGACTCCCTTAGCTCAAGGTCCTACAATGAGCAGTTCTTC; cdr3_aa: CAWSVLDSLSSRSYNEQFF
cdr3_length: 16; v_call: TRBV6-6; d_call: -; j_call: TRBJ1-4; clone_size: once; cdr3_nt: TGTGCCAGCAGCTTACTCCCTACAGGGCCTAGCGAAAAACTGTTTTTT; cdr3_aa: CASSLLPTGPSEKLFF
cdr3_length: 14; v_call: TRBV10-3; d_call: TRBD2; j_call: TRBJ2-5; clone_size: -; cdr3_nt: TGTGCCATCCGCCCGGGACTAGGGAGGGAGACCCAGTACTTC; cdr3_aa: CAIRPGLGRETQYF
cdr3_length: 13; v_call: TRBV6-1; d_call: -; j_call: TRBJ1-5; clone_size: -; cdr3_nt: TGTGCCACTTACACTGGGTTTCGTCAGCCCCAGCATTTT; cdr3_aa: CATYTGFRQPQHF
cdr3_length: 15; v_call: TRBV28; d_call: -; j_call: TRBJ1-1; clone_size: -; cdr3_nt: TGTGCCAGCAGTTCATTGGGACTGGGGAACACTGAAGCTTTCTTT; cdr3_aa: CASSSLGLGNTEAFF
cdr3_length: 13; v_call: TRBV29-1; d_call: -; j_call: TRBJ1-5; clone_size: -; cdr3_nt: TGCAGCGTACCGGACAGTAGCAATCAGCCCCAGCATTTT; cdr3_aa: CSVPDSSNQPQHF
cdr3_length: 14; v_call: TRBV5-6; d_call: -; j_call: TRBJ2-1; clone_size: -; cdr3_nt: TGTGCCAGCAGCCCTTGGACGGATCAGGGGGAGCAGTTCTTC; cdr3_aa: CASSPWTDQGEQFF
cdr3_length: 14; v_call: TRBV7-9; d_call: -; j_call: TRBJ2-7; clone_size: -; cdr3_nt: TGTGCCAGCAGCCCCACAGTTCCTTCCTACGAGCAGTACTTC; cdr3_aa: CASSPTVPSYEQYF
cdr3_length: 13; v_call: TRBV19; d_call: -; j_call: TRBJ2-5; clone_size: once; cdr3_nt: TGTGCAACGTCAGGGGCGTACCAAGAGACCCAGTACTTC; cdr3_aa: CATSGAYQETQYF
cdr3_length: 13; v_call: TRBV7-3; d_call: -; j_call: TRBJ2-7; clone_size: -; cdr3_nt: TGTGCCAGCAGCCTGGGACGCTCCTACGAGCAGTACTTC; cdr3_aa: CASSLGRSYEQYF
cdr3_length: 14; v_call: TRBV11-3; d_call: TRBD1; j_call: TRBJ2-2; clone_size: once; cdr3_nt: TGTGCCAGCAGCGGCAGCAGGGGGACCGGGGAGCTGTTTTTT; cdr3_aa: CASSGSRGTGELFF
cdr3_length: 16; v_call: TRBV14; d_call: TRBD2; j_call: TRBJ2-1; clone_size: -; cdr3_nt: TGTGCCAGCAGCCCCGCGGGGATTAGCGGGAGAGGGAAGCAGTTCTTC; cdr3_aa: CASSPAGISGRGKQFF
cdr3_length: 16; v_call: TRBV7-9; d_call: -; j_call: TRBJ1-4; clone_size: few; cdr3_nt: TGTGCCAGCAGCTTAGTCGCGGGACTGCTAAATGAAAAACTGTTTTTT; cdr3_aa: CASSLVAGLLNEKLFF
cdr3_length: 14; v_call: TRBV10-3; d_call: -; j_call: TRBJ2-7; clone_size: few; cdr3_nt: TGTGCCATCAGCGAGGCGTTCGGTTCCTACGAGCAGTACTTC; cdr3_aa: CAISEAFGSYEQYF
cdr3_length: 14; v_call: TRBV19; d_call: -; j_call: TRBJ2-7; clone_size: -; cdr3_nt: TGTGCCAGTGGCCCCGGGACAAGTACATACGAGCAGTACTTC; cdr3_aa: CASGPGTSTYEQYF
cdr3_length: 12; v_call: TRBV29-1; d_call: -; j_call: TRBJ1-4; clone_size: few; cdr3_nt: TGCAGCGTGTGGCAGGGTGACGAAAAACTGTTTTTT; cdr3_aa: CSVWQGDEKLFF
cdr3_length: 10; v_call: TRBV30; d_call: -; j_call: TRBJ2-5; clone_size: -; cdr3_nt: TGTGCCTGGAACCAAGAGACCCAGTACTTC; cdr3_aa: CAWNQETQYF
cdr3_length: 16; v_call: TRBV7-3; d_call: TRBD2; j_call: TRBJ2-2; clone_size: -; cdr3_nt: TGTGCCAGCAGCTTGTCCGGGGGGGCCCGAACCGGGGAGCTGTTTTTT; cdr3_aa: CASSLSGGARTGELFF
cdr3_length: 19; v_call: TRBV2; d_call: -; j_call: TRBJ2-7; clone_size: -; cdr3_nt: TGTGCCAGCAGTGGAGCCCTTTCCCTCCGAACAGGGAACTCCTACGAGCAGTACTTC; cdr3_aa: CASSGALSLRTGNSYEQYF
cdr3_length: 14; v_call: TRBV18; d_call: TRBD1; j_call: TRBJ1-1; clone_size: -; cdr3_nt: TGTGCCAGCTCACCGGGACAGAGAAACACTGAAGCTTTCTTT; cdr3_aa: CASSPGQRNTEAFF
cdr3_length: 13; v_call: TRBV30; d_call: -; j_call: TRBJ1-2; clone_size: few; cdr3_nt: TGTGCCTGTCCCTCAATCTGGTATGGCGGCTACACCTTC; cdr3_aa: CACPSIWYGGYTF
cdr3_length: 11; v_call: TRBV20-1; d_call: -; j_call: TRBJ2-3; clone_size: -; cdr3_nt: TGCAAAGCGGTCCGGACAGATACGCAGTATTTT; cdr3_aa: CKAVRTDTQYF
cdr3_length: 11; v_call: TRBV10-3; d_call: -; j_call: TRBJ2-5; clone_size: -; cdr3_nt: TGTGCCATCAAGGAGATCGGGGAGCAGTACTTC; cdr3_aa: CAIKEIGEQYF
cdr3_length: 16; v_call: TRBV5-6; d_call: -; j_call: TRBJ2-7; clone_size: -; cdr3_nt: TGTGCCAGCAGCTTCGTCGGGCAGGGTGTCTCCTACGAGCAGTACTTC; cdr3_aa: CASSFVGQGVSYEQYF
cdr3_length: 15; v_call: TRBV25-1; d_call: -; j_call: TRBJ2-4; clone_size: few; cdr3_nt: TGTGCCAGCAGAGGGGACAAACTAGCCAAAAACATTCAGTACTTC; cdr3_aa: CASRGDKLAKNIQYF
cdr3_length: 15; v_call: TRBV27; d_call: -; j_call: TRBJ2-5; clone_size: -; cdr3_nt: TGTGCCAGCAGTGCCCTAGTCGGAACCAAAGAGACCCAGTACTTC; cdr3_aa: CASSALVGTKETQYF
cdr3_length: 14; v_call: TRBV11-2; d_call: TRBD2; j_call: TRBJ2-3; clone_size: once; cdr3_nt: TGTGCCAGCAGCTCCGGGACTAGCGTTGGTACGCAGTATTTT; cdr3_aa: CASSSGTSVGTQYF
cdr3_length: 13; v_call: TRBV4-1; d_call: TRBD2; j_call: TRBJ2-7; clone_size: once; cdr3_nt: TGCGCCAGCAGCCGCGGGAGTCCCTACGAGCAGTACTTC; cdr3_aa: CASSRGSPYEQYF
cdr3_length: 16; v_call: TRBV27; d_call: -; j_call: TRBJ1-4; clone_size: -; cdr3_nt: TGTGCCAGCAGTCGAGTGTTCACGGGGCGCTCCGAAAAACTGTTTTTT; cdr3_aa: CASSRVFTGRSEKLFF
cdr3_length: 14; v_call: TRBV14; d_call: -; j_call: TRBJ1-6; clone_size: -; cdr3_nt: TGTGCCAGCAGCCGGGGATTCTATAATTCACCCCTCCACTTT; cdr3_aa: CASSRGFYNSPLHF
cdr3_length: 14; v_call: TRBV30; d_call: -; j_call: TRBJ1-6; clone_size: -; cdr3_nt: TGTGCCTGGATGGCGAAGGGGAGACATTCACCCCTCCACTTT; cdr3_aa: CAWMAKGRHSPLHF
cdr3_length: 14; v_call: TRBV5-1; d_call: TRBD1; j_call: TRBJ2-1; clone_size: -; cdr3_nt: TGCGCCAGCAGCCCATGGACAGGGGGCAATGAGCAGTTCTTC; cdr3_aa: CASSPWTGGNEQFF
cdr3_length: 13; v_call: TRBV6-5; d_call: -; j_call: TRBJ1-2; clone_size: -; cdr3_nt: TGTGCCAGCGCATCCGGAGCTAACTATGGCTACACCTTC; cdr3_aa: CASASGANYGYTF
cdr3_length: 11; v_call: TRBV2; d_call: -; j_call: TRBJ1-6; clone_size: -; cdr3_nt: TGTGCCAGCAGTGGGAATTCACCCCTCCACTTT; cdr3_aa: CASSGNSPLHF
cdr3_length: 17; v_call: TRBV21-1; d_call: -; j_call: TRBJ1-3; clone_size: -; cdr3_nt: TGTGCCAGCAGCAAAGGTAGGACAATCCACTCTGGAAACACCATATATTTT; cdr3_aa: CASSKGRTIHSGNTIYF
cdr3_length: 13; v_call: TRBV11-2; d_call: -; j_call: TRBJ2-1; clone_size: once; cdr3_nt: TGTGCCAGCAGACCGGGCGGGATCCATGAGCAGTTCTTC; cdr3_aa: CASRPGGIHEQFF
cdr3_length: 13; v_call: TRBV2; d_call: -; j_call: TRBJ2-7; clone_size: -; cdr3_nt: TGTGCCAGCAGTGTAGGTGGGGGCTACGAGCAGTACTTC; cdr3_aa: CASSVGGGYEQYF
cdr3_length: 16; v_call: TRBV5-1; d_call: -; j_call: TRBJ2-2; clone_size: -; cdr3_nt: TGCGCCAGCAGCTTGACGACAGGTGCCCCCCCCGGGGAGCTGTTTTTT; cdr3_aa: CASSLTTGAPPGELFF
cdr3_length: 13; v_call: TRBV7-9; d_call: -; j_call: TRBJ2-5; clone_size: -; cdr3_nt: TGTGCCAGCAACCGGGTCTATCAAGAGACCCAGTACTTC; cdr3_aa: CASNRVYQETQYF
cdr3_length: 13; v_call: TRBV6-5; d_call: -; j_call: TRBJ1-5; clone_size: few; cdr3_nt: TGTGCCAGCAGTTACTCCATTTCCCAGCCCCAGCATTTT; cdr3_aa: CASSYSISQPQHF
cdr3_length: 17; v_call: TRBV11-3; d_call: TRBD2; j_call: TRBJ2-1; clone_size: few; cdr3_nt: TGTGCCAGCAGCTTAGGAGTCACTAGCGGGGGTTACAATGAGCAGTTCTTC; cdr3_aa: CASSLGVTSGGYNEQFF
cdr3_length: 15; v_call: TRBV11-2; d_call: -; j_call: TRBJ1-6; clone_size: -; cdr3_nt: TGTGCCAGCAGCTTAGTCTCCTCGTATAATTCACCCCTCCACTTT; cdr3_aa: CASSLVSSYNSPLHF
cdr3_length: 13; v_call: TRBV6-1; d_call: -; j_call: TRBJ1-1; clone_size: -; cdr3_nt: TGTGCCAGCACTATATTCATGAACACTGAAGCTTTCTTT; cdr3_aa: CASTIFMNTEAFF
cdr3_length: 10; v_call: TRBV11-2; d_call: -; j_call: TRBJ2-1; clone_size: -; cdr3_nt: TGTGCCAGCAGCCTCAATGAGCAGTTCTTC; cdr3_aa: CASSLNEQFF
cdr3_length: 15; v_call: TRBV5-5; d_call: TRBD2; j_call: TRBJ2-1; clone_size: -; cdr3_nt: TGTGCCAGCAGCTTGAGGACTAGCTCCTACAATGAGCAGTTCTTC; cdr3_aa: CASSLRTSSYNEQFF
cdr3_length: 14; v_call: TRBV29-1; d_call: -; j_call: TRBJ2-5; clone_size: -; cdr3_nt: TGCAGCGTTGAATCTATAAGGTCCGAAGAGACCCAGTACTTC; cdr3_aa: CSVESIRSEETQYF
cdr3_length: 14; v_call: TRBV5-4; d_call: -; j_call: TRBJ2-3; clone_size: -; cdr3_nt: TGTGCCAGCAGCTTGGAAGGGGGCACAGATACGCAGTATTTT; cdr3_aa: CASSLEGGTDTQYF
cdr3_length: 16; v_call: TRBV5-8; d_call: TRBD2; j_call: TRBJ2-1; clone_size: -; cdr3_nt: TGTGCCAGCAGCTGGAAGACTAGCGGGAGTTCCCATGAGCAGTTCTTC; cdr3_aa: CASSWKTSGSSHEQFF
cdr3_length: 15; v_call: TRBV5-5; d_call: TRBD1; j_call: TRBJ2-7; clone_size: -; cdr3_nt: TGTGCCAGCAGCTTGGTGGGACAGGGCTCCTACGAGCAGTACTTC; cdr3_aa: CASSLVGQGSYEQYF
cdr3_length: 13; v_call: TRBV11-2; d_call: -; j_call: TRBJ2-2; clone_size: -; cdr3_nt: TGTGCCAGCAGCCCATCCACTCTCGGGGAGCTGTTTTTT; cdr3_aa: CASSPSTLGELFF
cdr3_length: 14; v_call: TRBV7-8; d_call: TRBD2; j_call: TRBJ2-7; clone_size: -; cdr3_nt: TGTGCCAGCAGCCGGACTAGCGGGAGTGGAGAGCAGTACTTC; cdr3_aa: CASSRTSGSGEQYF
cdr3_length: 16; v_call: TRBV4-1; d_call: TRBD1; j_call: TRBJ1-1; clone_size: -; cdr3_nt: TGCGCCAGCAGCCACAATACAGGGGCTGATTTGACTGAAGCTTTCTTT; cdr3_aa: CASSHNTGADLTEAFF
cdr3_length: 16; v_call: TRBV19; d_call: -; j_call: TRBJ2-5; clone_size: -; cdr3_nt: TGTGCCAGTAGTATAGATCACGGTACCGGCCAAGAGACCCAGTACTTC; cdr3_aa: CASSIDHGTGQETQYF
cdr3_length: 12; v_call: TRBV5-1; d_call: -; j_call: TRBJ2-5; clone_size: -; cdr3_nt: TGCGCCAGCAGCCCTCGGGGGGAGACCCAGTACTTC; cdr3_aa: CASSPRGETQYF
cdr3_length: 16; v_call: TRBV7-3; d_call: TRBD2; j_call: TRBJ2-2; clone_size: -; cdr3_nt: TGTGCCAGCAGCTCCGGACTAGCGGGAGCGGTCGGGGAGCTGTTTTTT; cdr3_aa: CASSSGLAGAVGELFF